This TCR beta chain was identified in a study of blood T cell repertoires in COVID-19. At the level of the study: Italy, Spain and the United States were the sources of the convalescent and acute COVID-19 samples. T cells, B-cell-depleted T cells, or PBMCs provided the cDNA or gDNA that served as material.

Germline trimming cut 0 bases from V and 8 bases from J; bases unmatched to any gene: 11. The CDR3 has 16 amino acids. Per germline, CDR1 SGHDT and CDR2 YYEEEE. Original methodology: Counts of nucleated cells, estimated from reference gene primer amplification, were obtained. TCRdb's copy holds only in-frame clones and misses some; the assay was immunoSEQ multiplex PCR. V, J and clone size were drawn from that table, and D and trimming were deduced from the DNA. The sample has about 330,000 clones, about 91% seen once. Seattle researchers signed up patients amid active infection and tracked them longitudinally.

The V and J genes are TRBV5-6 and TRBJ2-1, with 7 bases identical to TRBD2. The receptor was derived from a man aged 25 to 45 with COVID-19, enrolled during active disease. The sample taken for sequencing was peripheral blood. Here the CDR3 DNA reads TGTGCCAGCAGCTTGGTTCGGGGGGTTAGTTTCGATGAGCAGTTCTTC. It yields the protein CASSLVRGVSFDEQFF. The entire variable domain, with the rest obtained from reference TRBV5-6 and TRBJ2-1, is as follows: DAGVTQSPTHLIKTRGQQVTLRCSPKSGHDTVSWYQQALGQGPQFIFQYYEEEERQRGNFPDRFSGHQFPNYSSELNVNALLLGDSALYLCASSLVRGVSFDEQFFGPGTRLTVL.